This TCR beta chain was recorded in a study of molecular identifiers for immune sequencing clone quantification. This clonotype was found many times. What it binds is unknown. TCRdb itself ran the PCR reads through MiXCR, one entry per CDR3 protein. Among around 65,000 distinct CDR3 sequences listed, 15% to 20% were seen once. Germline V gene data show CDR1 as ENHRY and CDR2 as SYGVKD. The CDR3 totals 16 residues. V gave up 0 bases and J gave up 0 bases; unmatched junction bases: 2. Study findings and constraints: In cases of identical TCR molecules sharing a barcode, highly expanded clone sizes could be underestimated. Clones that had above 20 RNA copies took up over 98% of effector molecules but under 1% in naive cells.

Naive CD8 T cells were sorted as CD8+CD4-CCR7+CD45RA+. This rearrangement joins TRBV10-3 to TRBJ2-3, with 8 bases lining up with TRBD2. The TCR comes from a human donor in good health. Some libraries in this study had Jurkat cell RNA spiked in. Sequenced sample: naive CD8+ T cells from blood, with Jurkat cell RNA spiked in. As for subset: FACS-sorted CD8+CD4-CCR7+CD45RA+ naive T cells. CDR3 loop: CAISESGLGSTDTQYF. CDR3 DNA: TGTGCCATCAGTGAGTCGGGACTAGGAAGCACAGATACGCAGTATTTT.